Here is one T cell receptor (beta chain) with its context. What it binds is unknown. Measured with immunoSEQ multiplex PCR; TCRdb has only the in-frame clones, and not every one. The table lists tens of thousands of clones, roughly 87% of them singletons. These data come from a study of radiotherapy plus CTLA-4 blockade in lung cancer. Looking at the study overall: With 31% of patients having disease control, objective responses were seen in approximately 17%. General study points: Blood-borne expansion of tumor-derived TCR clones followed radiotherapy plus ipilimumab.

Germline V lookup: CDR1 SGHTA, CDR2 FQGTGA. This CDR3 is built from 15 residues. V lost 4 bases and J lost 6; bases outside the gene matches: 8. With ipilimumab providing CTLA-4 blockade, focal radiation was administered to patients who had chemo-refractory metastatic non-small-cell lung cancer. The chain is built from TRBV7-3 and TRBJ2-2; TRBD2 agrees at 7 bases. The sequence derives from a human donor with non-small cell lung cancer who had stable disease on radiotherapy plus ipilimumab. Sequenced material: peripheral blood, taken from a patient treated with radiotherapy plus ipilimumab. The CDR3 region has the DNA TGTGCCAGCAGCTCCCTGGGGGGAGGGTCCGGGGAGCTGTTTTTT. Translating it yields CASSSLGGGSGELFF.